Listed below are T cell receptor beta chains from one sample, sequenced in a study of OX40 agonist ivuxolimab in advanced cancers. Sequencing was performed with immunoSEQ multiplex PCR; in TCRdb, only in-frame clones are kept and a portion is missing. The sample lists roughly 36,000 clones, approximately 89% seen once, with around 9% in the top ten. The sample consisted of CD4+ or CD8+ T cells sorted from blood, taken in a trial of the OX40 agonist ivuxolimab. The receptors here all came from an adult with an advanced solid tumor such as melanoma, head and neck, liver or kidney cancer. CDR3s include the opening cysteine and the closing phenylalanine or tryptophan. A D gene is named only where the DNA matches it firmly. Size tells how often a clone was seen (once, few, many) or the class of an expanded clone, and some rows leave it out.

j_gene	abundance	d_gene	v_gene	CDR3aa	CDR3nt
TRBJ2-2	.	TRBD2	TRBV14	CASSQDNPSGRYAGELFF	TGTGCCAGCAGCCAAGATAATCCGAGCGGGAGGTACGCCGGGGAGCTGTTTTTT
TRBJ1-2	.	.	TRBV7-8	CASSPEWDYYGYTF	TGTGCCAGCAGCCCCGAGTGGGACTACTATGGCTACACCTTC
TRBJ1-1	.	TRBD1	TRBV18	CASSSKQGSGTEAFF	TGTGCCAGCTCATCTAAACAGGGGAGTGGCACTGAAGCTTTCTTT
TRBJ2-3	once	TRBD1	TRBV9	CASSPLTGEVADTQYF	TGTGCCAGCAGCCCCTTGACAGGGGAAGTCGCAGATACGCAGTATTTT
TRBJ2-1	.	TRBD2	TRBV27	CASSLSGRLAMRGNEQFF	TGTGCCAGCAGTTTATCAGGTCGACTAGCGATGCGTGGTAATGAGCAGTTCTTC
TRBJ2-7	.	.	TRBV29-1	CSVGGQSYEQYF	TGCAGCGTTGGAGGACAGTCATACGAGCAGTACTTC
TRBJ2-1	.	.	TRBV4-1	CASSLRDFSSYNEQFF	TGCGCCAGCAGCCTAAGGGACTTTAGCTCCTACAATGAGCAGTTCTTC
TRBJ2-5	.	.	TRBV5-4	CASSSSSGETQYF	TGTGCCAGCAGCTCATCCTCGGGGGAGACCCAGTACTTC
TRBJ1-5	.	.	TRBV27	CASSLGRQPQHF	TGTGCCAGCAGTTTAGGACGACAGCCCCAGCATTTT
TRBJ2-1	.	.	TRBV18	CASSFGRDNEQFF	TGTGCCAGCTCGTTCGGACGGGACAATGAGCAGTTCTTC
TRBJ2-1	.	TRBD1	TRBV29-1	CSQGQGAGGEQFF	TGCAGCCAAGGACAGGGGGCAGGTGGTGAGCAGTTCTTC